One TCR beta chain is described in this entry. Its antigen is not identified. The record originates from a study of shared clonotypes between healthy human individuals. Study-wide results and caveats: Non-shared clonotypes showed lower generation probabilities than clonotypes common to all four donors. Represented diversity, genetic and exposure-history alike, was limited by few donors. Depth was large, yet rarefaction showed that sorted-subset sequencing was incomplete.

A 200 ng quantity of DNA, tens of thousands of T cell genomes, went into the sorted-subset replicate PCRs. TCRdb's copy holds only in-frame clones and misses some; the assay was immunoSEQ multiplex PCR. The sample carries millions of clones, approximately 90% recorded once. J was trimmed by 10 bases and V by 0 bases; bases with no gene match: 6. The CDR3 contains 15 residues. The germline gives CDR1 GTSNPN, CDR2 SVGIG (reference sequence). This chain links TRBV30 with TRBJ2-1, with 13 bases identical to TRBD2. The receptor was derived from a man between 18 and 29 years old in good health. The source material was naive CD4+ T cells sorted from blood. Subset given: CD45RA+ positively selected. The CDR3 bases are TGTGCCTGGAGTGTAGGACTAGCGGGAGTTGAGGAGCAGTTCTTC. It translates to CAWSVGLAGVEEQFF.